Each of the 15 T cell receptor beta chains below was sequenced from the same sample in a study of molecular identifiers for immune sequencing clone quantification. TCRdb used MiXCR to reprocess the PCR reads, holding one entry per CDR3 protein. Here the sample spans approximately 670,000 distinct CDR3 sequences, just under 20% being singletons. Sequenced input: naive CD8+ T cells from blood, with Jurkat cell RNA spiked in. As to subset: FACS-sorted CD8+CD4-CCR7+CD45RA+ naive T cells. The receptor source for this set is a human donor in good health. Some libraries in this study had Jurkat cell RNA spiked in.

This clonotype has at least ten counts. This clone may be a read error of a much larger clone one base away. The J gene is TRBJ2-7, the V gene TRBV27, with 9 bases matching TRBD1. This CDR3 has 14 amino acids. Germline CDR1 is MNHEY and CDR2 is SMNVEV (reference sequence). Trimming cost V 6 bases and J 3 bases; bases outside gene matches: 6. This CDR3 reads CASSPGTGHYEQYF. CDR3 nucleotides: TGTGCCAGCAGCCCCGGGACAGGGCACTACGAGCAGTACTTC.

The sample holds many counts of this clonotype. V is TRBV30 and J is TRBJ2-5, with TRBD2 matching 7 bases. Germline V gives CDR1 GTSNPN, CDR2 SVGIG (reference sequence). The length of the CDR3 is 14 residues. Unmatched junction bases numbered 6, after V lost 2 bases and J lost 3 bases. The CDR3 protein is CAWSYSSGEETQYF. The CDR3 DNA follows: TGTGCCTGGAGTTATTCTAGCGGAGAAGAGACCCAGTACTTC.

This clonotype was seen ten or more times. This chain joins TRBV11-2 and TRBJ2-5; tentatively, D is TRBD1 or TRBD2 (5 bases each). The CDR3 runs 15 residues. The ends were cut back, 5 bases at V and 5 bases at J, with 18 bases in the middle. In germline, CDR1 is SGHAT, CDR2 FQNNGV. In DNA, the CDR3 is TGTGCCAGCAGCCCGACCGGGACCTTGGGGGAGACCCAGTACTTC. Its protein is CASSPTGTLGETQYF.

This clonotype was recorded many times. This chain links TRBV4-3 with TRBJ2-7; perhaps TRBD2 as D (6 bases). V dropped 0 bases and J dropped 0 bases, with 9 bases sitting between them. This CDR3 comprises 15 residues. CDR1 LGHNA and CDR2 YSLEER come from the germline V gene. The CDR3 nucleotides read TGCGCCAGCAGCCAAGATTGGAGGGGCTCCTACGAGCAGTACTTC. Encoded protein: CASSQDWRGSYEQYF.

To note about this clonotype: Being one base from a much bigger clone, this may be a read error. The chain couples TRBV30 to TRBJ2-7, with D unclear. Germline V gene sequence: CDR1 GTSNPN, CDR2 SVGIG (reference sequence). CDR3 size: 14 residues. CDR3 region: CAWSVSSGPYGQYF. The DNA of the CDR3 is TGTGCCTGGAGTGTCTCGTCGGGTCCCTACGGGCAGTACTTC. Full variable domain (missing parts from reference TRBV30 and TRBJ2-7): SQTIHQWPATLVQPVGSPLSLECTVEGTSNPNLYWYRQAAGRGLQLLFYSVGIGQISSEVPQNLSASRPQDRQFILSSKKLLLSDSGFYLCAWSVSSGPYGQYFGPGTRLTVT.

This clonotype has at least ten counts. Written as DNA, the CDR3 is TGTGCTAGTGGTTTGACACTGAACACTGAAGCTTTCTTT. Amino acid sequence: CASGLTLNTEAFF. The rearrangement uses TRBV12-5 and TRBJ1-1; D gene ambiguous. The V end lost 2 bases, the J end lost 0 bases, and 4 bases lay between the germline ends. The CDR3 runs to 13 residues. Germline CDR1 reads LGHNT; CDR2 reads FRNRAP.

This clonotype was seen many times. The V and J genes are TRBV7-9 and TRBJ2-7, with 11 positions matching TRBD2. Per germline, CDR1 SEHNR and CDR2 FQNEAQ (reference sequence). This CDR3 has 15 amino acids. V lost 6 bases to trimming and J lost 2 bases; unmatched junction nucleotides: 6. The CDR3 DNA is TGTGCCAGCAGTCACACACTAGCGGGGGCCTACGAGCAGTACTTC. Its protein is CASSHTLAGAYEQYF.

This clonotype came up many times. The gene calls are TRBV6-5 and TRBJ1-1, with 9 nucleotides matching TRBD1. This CDR3 region has 14 residues. V lost 2 bases, J lost 5 bases, and 3 bases stayed unmatched. In germline, CDR1 is MNHEY, CDR2 SVGAGI. The CDR3 DNA reads TGTGCCAGCAGTTACGACAGGGGGAGGACTGAAGCTTTCTTT. Translating gives CASSYDRGRTEAFF.

This clonotype was detected many times. The chain uses TRBV29-1 and TRBJ1-1, with no clear D. V gave up 2 bases and J gave up 7 bases, with 11 bases separating them. The germline gives CDR1 SQVTM, CDR2 ANQGSEA. The CDR3 runs to 12 residues. CDR3 DNA: TGCAGCGTTGAAATCGGGCGGGGTGAAGCTTTCTTT. Its protein is CSVEIGRGEAFF.

This chain joins TRBV19 and TRBJ2-1, with D possibly matching TRBD2 (5 bases). Trimming cost V 7 bases and J 7 bases, with 17 bases left between them. Germline CDR1 LNHDA, CDR2 SQIVND (reference sequence). This CDR3 region has 14 residues. The CDR3 is CASIGGLGPNEQFF. The CDR3 nucleotides read TGTGCCAGTATAGGAGGCCTGGGTCCTAATGAGCAGTTCTTC.

This clonotype appeared once. A clone one base away is much larger, so this may be a read error. The chain combines TRBV12-3 or TRBV12-4 with TRBJ2-7; weak D call: TRBD2 (6 bases). The length of the CDR3 is 13 residues. V shed 7 bases and J shed 2 bases, with 12 bases lying between them. This chain's CDR3 is CASILRGTYEQYF. In nucleotides, the CDR3 is TGTGCCAGCATCTTGCGGGGCACCTACGAGCAGTACTTC.

This clonotype was detected many times. The chain employs TRBV6-2 or TRBV6-3 and TRBJ2-3; 7 nucleotides align to TRBD1. CDR1 and CDR2 (germline): MNHEY, SVGEGT. V trimming: 2 bases; J trimming: 4 bases; junction bases outside the gene matches: 3. This CDR3 comprises 14 residues. Written as DNA, the CDR3 is TGTGCCAGCAGTTACACCACAGGGGCAGATACGCAGTATTTT. Amino acid sequence: CASSYTTGADTQYF.

The table lists this clonotype with a few counts. The chain couples TRBV28 to TRBJ2-5; D is ambiguous. Germline CDR1 is MDHEN and CDR2 is SYDVKM. V was pared by 8 bases and J by 4 bases, with 17 bases between. This CDR3 region has 14 residues. The CDR3 DNA sequence: TGTGCCAGCGGCGCAGGATCCCGAGGAGAGACCCAGTACTTC. Protein: CASGAGSRGETQYF.

A single count supports this clonotype. Given a much more abundant clone one base away, this may be a read error. The chain uses TRBV27 and TRBJ2-7; D is undetermined. CDR3 length equals 14 residues. Germline CDR1 MNHEY, CDR2 SMNVEV (reference sequence). CDR3 DNA sequence: TGTGCCTGCAGTTCGCTTACTGGTCCTGGGGAGCAGTACTTC. Protein product: CACSSLTGPGEQYF.

The sample holds a few counts of this clonotype. The rearrangement joins TRBV7-9 to TRBJ1-1; 8 bases agree with TRBD1. V shed 8 bases, J shed 3 bases, and the junction held 11 bases outside the gene matches. CDR1 and CDR2 from the germline V gene are SEHNR and FQNEAQ (reference sequence). CDR3 length: 15 residues. DNA for the CDR3: TGTGCCAGCGGAGATACAGGGGGATTGGACACTGAAGCTTTCTTT. This translates into CASGDTGGLDTEAFF.